The next 16 T cell receptor beta chains were all read from a single sample in a study of cytomegalovirus exposure and HLA in healthy donors. PCR used 60 Vbeta primers and 13 Jbeta primers. The assay was immunoSEQ multiplex PCR, and TCRdb's table has in-frame clones only and misses some. The profile shows 160,000 or so clones, approximately 72% of them singletons. Sequencing was performed on PBMCs. Every receptor here comes from a human donor in good health.

This chain links TRBV9 with TRBJ2-2, with D hard to call. This CDR3 has 14 residues. The V gene's germline CDR1 is SGDLS and CDR2 YYNGEE. Trimming removed 4 bases at V and 6 bases at J, with 13 bases between. This chain's CDR3 is CASSPPQAPGELFF. In nucleotides, the CDR3 is TGTGCCAGCAGCCCCCCCCAGGCGCCCGGGGAGCTGTTTTTT.

This clone was seen a handful of times. J is TRBJ1-1 and V is TRBV27; tentative D call: TRBD1 (5 bases). Germline values: CDR1 MNHEY, CDR2 SMNVEV (reference sequence). The CDR3 sequence is 12 residues long. V lost 5 bases to trimming and J lost 6 bases, with 10 bases between them. The CDR3 sequence: CASSPRGAEAFF. CDR3 DNA sequence: TGTGCCAGCAGTCCCCGGGGGGCTGAAGCTTTCTTT.

The V call is TRBV7-9, the J call TRBJ2-5; TRBD2 matches 11 bases. Looked up from germline, CDR1 is SEHNR and CDR2 is FQNEAQ (reference sequence). There are 14 residues in the CDR3. The ends lost 5 bases at V and 4 bases at J; junction bases unmatched: 3. As DNA, the CDR3 is TGTGCCAGCAGCCGACTAGCGGGGAGAGAGACCCAGTACTTC. It translates to CASSRLAGRETQYF. Using reference TRBV7-9 and TRBJ2-5 for the parts outside the CDR3, the full variable domain is DTGVSQNPRHKITKRGQNVTFRCDPISEHNRLYWYRQTLGQGPEFLTYFQNEAQLEKSRLLSDRFSAERPKGSFSTLEIQRTEQGDSAMYLCASSRLAGRETQYFGPGTRLLVL.

CDR3 bases: TGTGCCAGCAGCTTAGGCAGGCAGAACACTGAAGCTTTCTTT. Its protein is CASSLGRQNTEAFF. This chain links TRBV7-6 with TRBJ1-1; no clear D gene. Trimming stripped 1 base from V and 1 base from J, with 7 bases between. This CDR3 is 14 amino acids long. Germline lookup yields CDR1 SGHVS and CDR2 FNYEAQ.

This chain links TRBV7-9 with TRBJ1-1; 9 nucleotides align to TRBD1. In germline, CDR1 is SEHNR, CDR2 FQNEAQ (reference sequence). Unmatched junction bases numbered 6, after V lost 6 bases and J lost 4 bases. CDR3 size: 14 residues. In DNA, the CDR3 is TGTGCCAGCAGTTCAGGACAGGGGAGCACTGAAGCTTTCTTT. Amino acid sequence: CASSSGQGSTEAFF.

This chain connects TRBV27 to TRBJ2-7, with 16 positions matching TRBD2. Losses at the gene ends were 3 bases for V and 0 bases for J; bases not matched to a gene: 5. CDR1 is MNHEY and CDR2 is SMNVEV in the germline V gene (reference sequence). The CDR3 extends over 18 amino acids. The CDR3 DNA reads as TGTGCCAGCAGTTTGAAGGGACTAGCGGGGGGGATCTCCTACGAGCAGTACTTC. It is translated as CASSLKGLAGGISYEQYF.

Written as DNA, the CDR3 is TGTGCCAGCAGCCTGGGGGGTGGGGGTGGCAACGTCCTGACTTTC. This codes for CASSLGGGGGNVLTF. This chain connects TRBV11-3 to TRBJ2-6; a weak D match, TRBD2 (6 bases). CDR3 length: 15 residues. CDR1 SGHNT and CDR2 YENEEA come from the germline V gene. V dropped 5 bases and J dropped 9 bases, with 17 bases sitting between them. The variable domain in full, completed from reference TRBV11-3 and TRBJ2-6, reads EAGVVQSPRYKIIEKKQPVAFWCNPISGHNTLYWYLQNLGQGPELLIRYENEEAVDDSQLPKDRFSAERLKGVDSTLKIQPAELGDSAVYLCASSLGGGGGNVLTFGAGSRLTVL.

The chain uses TRBV30 and TRBJ1-6; no clear D gene. Germline V gene lookup returns CDR1 GTSNPN and CDR2 SVGIG (reference sequence). The CDR3 length is 16 residues. The V gene lost 4 bases and the J gene lost 0 bases, with 13 bases spanning the gap. CDR3 bases: TGTGCCTGGATGAAGGGAGGGAGCTCCTATAATTCACCCCTCCACTTT. Translated, it gives CAWMKGGSSYNSPLHF.

In its sample, this clone was seen a few times. The chain combines TRBV5-1 with TRBJ1-3; D gene unclear. Trimming pared 7 bases from V and 0 bases from J, leaving 14 bases between. The germline gives CDR1 SGHRS, CDR2 YFSETQ. This CDR3 contains 15 residues. The CDR3 coding sequence is TGCGCCAGCCGCCAAGACACTTTCTCTGGAAACACCATATATTTT. This translates into CASRQDTFSGNTIYF.

The chain uses TRBV11-3 and TRBJ1-1; D is perhaps TRBD1 (5 bases). V shed 11 bases and J shed 1 base, with 11 bases lying between them. CDR1 is SGHNT and CDR2 is YENEEA in the germline V gene. The CDR3 is 12 residues long. CDR3 DNA: TGTGCCGGCGACGGGGGGAACACTGAAGCTTTCTTT. Encoded protein: CAGDGGNTEAFF.

This clone was seen more than once but under ten times. The chain couples TRBV5-4 to TRBJ2-7; D gene unclear. From germline, CDR1 is SGHNT and CDR2 YYREEE (reference sequence). The CDR3 covers 11 residues. Trimming took off 0 bases at V and 6 bases at J, with 4 bases between the two ends. The CDR3 here is CASSLDLEQYF. The CDR3 region has the DNA TGTGCCAGCAGCTTGGATCTCGAGCAGTACTTC.

The chain links TRBV7-3 to TRBJ1-1; D might be TRBD1 (6 bases). This CDR3 contains 13 residues. V lost 3 bases and J 6 bases, leaving 11 bases between the germline ends. Germline V gene lookup returns CDR1 SGHTA and CDR2 FQGTGA. In nucleotides, the CDR3 is TGTGCCAGCAGCTTCGCACAGGGCTCTGAAGCTTTCTTT. This codes for CASSFAQGSEAFF.

The V call is TRBV27, the J call TRBJ1-6; D unresolved. The V gene's germline CDR1 is MNHEY and CDR2 SMNVEV (reference sequence). Trimming stripped 3 bases from V and 0 bases from J, with 12 bases between. There are 17 residues in the CDR3. Here the CDR3 reads CASSFVARPSYNSPLHF. CDR3 bases: TGTGCCAGCAGTTTTGTCGCGCGTCCCTCCTATAATTCACCCCTCCACTTT.

The chain is built from TRBV7-8 and TRBJ1-5, with 8 nucleotides matching TRBD1. Per germline, CDR1 SGHVS and CDR2 FQNEAQ. Trimming removed 5 bases from V and 6 bases from J; junction bases left unmatched: 6. The CDR3 sequence is 14 residues long. The CDR3 bases are TGTGCCAGCAGCCCCGGGACAGGAGGTCAGCCCCAGCATTTT. Translating gives CASSPGTGGQPQHF.

The chain is built from TRBV6-4 and TRBJ1-2; the D gene is possibly TRBD1 (6 bases). Trimming left V 1 base short and J 4 bases short, with 10 bases between. The CDR3 loop spans 14 amino acids. Germline lookup yields CDR1 MRHNA and CDR2 SNTAGT. In nucleotides, the CDR3 is TGTGCCAGCAGTGACTACAGGGCGTCCTATGGCTACACCTTC. Its translation: CASSDYRASYGYTF.

J is TRBJ2-7 and V is TRBV11-3, with D perhaps matching TRBD1 (5 bases). Trimming took 0 bases from V and 7 from J, leaving 25 bases between them. CDR3 length: 18 residues. Germline assignment: CDR1 SGHNT and CDR2 YENEEA. The CDR3 nucleotides read TGTGCCAGCAGCTTAGATATAACAGGTGTACCGTCTACAGGAGAGCAGTACTTC. Translating gives CASSLDITGVPSTGEQYF.